The 26 T cell receptor beta chains in this list originate from one sample, sequenced in a study of OX40 agonist ivuxolimab in advanced cancers. Using immunoSEQ multiplex PCR, the repertoire was profiled, and TCRdb retains in-frame clones only, with some absent. The sample has about 57,000 clones; over 80% are singletons. The input for sequencing was CD4+ or CD8+ T cells sorted from blood, taken in a trial of the OX40 agonist ivuxolimab. The source of these receptors is an adult with an advanced solid tumor such as melanoma, head and neck, liver or kidney cancer.

The chain has TRBV19 and TRBJ1-2, with no clear D. The V end was cut by 7 bases, the J end by 3 bases, with 18 bases between. The CDR3 length is 15 residues. Germline assignment: CDR1 LNHDA and CDR2 SQIVND (reference sequence). The DNA of the CDR3 is TGTGCCAGTACCACTCGGGGAGGTGGGTACTATGGCTACACCTTC. The encoded protein is CASTTRGGGYYGYTF. Full variable domain (outside the CDR3, taken from reference TRBV19 and TRBJ1-2): DGGITQSPKYLFRKEGQNVTLSCEQNLNHDAMYWYRQDPGQGLRLIYYSQIVNDFQKGDIAEGYSVSREKKESFPLTVTSAQKNPTAFYLCASTTRGGGYYGYTFGSGTRLTVV.

The sample holds one count of this clone. The genes are TRBV7-9 and TRBJ1-1, with TRBD1 identical over 7 bases. The ends lost 4 bases at V and 5 bases at J; junction bases unmatched: 4. Looked up from germline, CDR1 is SEHNR and CDR2 is FQNEAQ (reference sequence). There are 13 residues in the CDR3. The DNA for the CDR3 is TGTGCCAGCAGCTGGACAGGTACGACTGAAGCTTTCTTT. Translating gives CASSWTGTTEAFF.

V gene TRBV28 combines with J gene TRBJ2-4; 8 bases align to TRBD2. V lost 5 bases to trimming and J lost 2 bases; unmatched junction nucleotides: 11. The CDR3 length is 17 residues. Germline V lookup: CDR1 MDHEN, CDR2 SYDVKM. The CDR3 sequence is CASSNRLATVSKNIQYF. DNA of the CDR3: TGTGCCAGCAGTAACAGACTAGCGACTGTATCCAAAAACATTCAGTACTTC.

J is TRBJ1-2 and V is TRBV5-1, with D unresolved. V shed 3 bases and J shed 0 bases, with 9 bases lying between them. Germline V gene data show CDR1 as SGHRS and CDR2 as YFSETQ. The CDR3 has 14 amino acids. CDR3 coding DNA: TGCGCCAGCAGCTCACTTGGGACTAACTATGGCTACACCTTC. It codes for CASSSLGTNYGYTF.

This clone has a single count. The V gene is TRBV19, the J gene TRBJ1-5, with D tentatively TRBD1 (5 bases). Trimming stripped 6 bases from V and 5 bases from J, with 14 bases between. CDR3 length: 14 amino acids. The germline V gene has CDR1 LNHDA and CDR2 SQIVND (reference sequence). The CDR3 loop is CASRKGSRDQPQHF. For the CDR3, the DNA is TGTGCCAGTAGGAAGGGGTCCCGGGATCAGCCCCAGCATTTT. Full variable domain (outside the CDR3, taken from reference TRBV19 and TRBJ1-5): DGGITQSPKYLFRKEGQNVTLSCEQNLNHDAMYWYRQDPGQGLRLIYYSQIVNDFQKGDIAEGYSVSREKKESFPLTVTSAQKNPTAFYLCASRKGSRDQPQHFGDGTRLSIL.

J is TRBJ2-7 and V is TRBV4-2; tentative D call: TRBD1 (6 bases). From germline, CDR1 is LGHNA and CDR2 YNFKEQ. The CDR3 spans 14 residues. V gave up 4 bases and J gave up 7 bases, with 17 bases separating them. Written as DNA, the CDR3 is TGTGCCAGCAGCCTAAGGGGGAGTCTCAGTGAGCAGTACTTC. Translating it yields CASSLRGSLSEQYF.

The rearrangement links TRBV7-2 to TRBJ2-2; 11 positions match TRBD2. V dropped 5 bases and J dropped 7; count of bases not matched to a gene: 9. The CDR3 is made up of 16 amino acids. Germline V gene data show CDR1 as SGHTA and CDR2 as FQGNSA. The DNA of the CDR3 is TGTGCCAGCAGCCGTAGCGGGAGGGCTTTGGGCGGGGAGCTGTTTTTT. Translated, it gives CASSRSGRALGGELFF.

CDR3 loop: CASTQTWGGHQPQHF. CDR3 nucleotides: TGTGCCAGCACCCAAACGTGGGGCGGTCATCAGCCCCAGCATTTT. This rearrangement joins TRBV28 to TRBJ1-5; perhaps TRBD1 as D (5 bases). V was trimmed by 7 bases and J by 5 bases, leaving 18 bases between them. The germline gives CDR1 MDHEN, CDR2 SYDVKM. This CDR3 has 15 amino acids.

The chain recombines TRBV5-1 with TRBJ2-7, with 7 bases identical to TRBD1. Per germline, CDR1 SGHRS and CDR2 YFSETQ. CDR3 size: 14 residues. V trimming: 4 bases; J trimming: 3 bases; junction bases outside the gene matches: 7. In DNA, the CDR3 is TGCGCCAGCAGCCCGCGACAGGGTATCTACGAGCAGTACTTC. This encodes CASSPRQGIYEQYF.

Only one count was recorded for this clone. The chain uses TRBV5-6 and TRBJ2-5; 7 nucleotides match TRBD1. The ends lost 0 bases at V and 3 bases at J; junction bases unmatched: 8. Germline V gene data show CDR1 as SGHDT and CDR2 as YYEEEE. The CDR3 covers 16 residues. The CDR3 DNA reads TGTGCCAGCAGCTTGGCTAGGGACAGTTCTAAAGAGACCCAGTACTTC. Translating it yields CASSLARDSSKETQYF.

The chain uses TRBV27 and TRBJ1-5; 9 bases line up with TRBD1. V trimming: 6 bases; J trimming: 7 bases; junction bases outside the gene matches: 16. The V gene's germline CDR1 is MNHEY and CDR2 SMNVEV (reference sequence). This CDR3 region has 17 residues. This CDR3 reads CASRPNSRDRVRQPQHF. The CDR3 bases are TGTGCCAGCAGACCAAATTCCCGGGACAGGGTTCGACAGCCCCAGCATTTT.

The sample holds one count of this clone. The chain uses TRBV10-3 and TRBJ2-7; the D gene is possibly TRBD2 (6 bases). Germline lookup yields CDR1 ENHRY and CDR2 SYGVKD. The CDR3 totals 11 residues. Trimming cost V 10 bases and J 4 bases, with 11 bases left between them. The CDR3 DNA reads as TGTGCCACGGGGGACTTTTACGAGCAGTACTTC. Its protein product is CATGDFYEQYF.

This chain joins TRBV5-8 and TRBJ1-6, with D hard to call. The CDR3 consists of 17 residues. V lost 4 bases and J lost 8, with 22 bases in between. Germline CDR1 SGHTS, CDR2 YDEGEE. The CDR3 here is CASSRQFGPVGDSPLHF. CDR3 in DNA: TGTGCCAGCAGCCGACAATTTGGACCCGTCGGAGATTCACCCCTCCACTTT.

This sequence joins TRBV19 and TRBJ2-6; D not certain. Trimming shortened V by 10 bases and J by 0 bases, and 16 bases separated the two germline ends. The CDR3 spans 16 residues. Germline CDR1 reads LNHDA; CDR2 reads SQIVND (reference sequence). In DNA form, the CDR3 reads TGTGCCACCCCACTCGTAAGGCTCTCTGGGGCCAACGTCCTGACTTTC. This translates into CATPLVRLSGANVLTF.

This rearrangement joins TRBV2 to TRBJ1-2; D gene unclear. The CDR3 has 15 residues. Trimming shortened V by 2 bases and J by 1 base, and 11 bases separated the two germline ends. Germline CDR1 is SNHLY and CDR2 is FYNNEI. CDR3 sequence reads: CASSEYEGYNYGYTF. Here the CDR3 DNA reads TGTGCCAGCAGTGAATACGAGGGTTATAACTATGGCTACACCTTC.

The chain recombines TRBV21-1 with TRBJ2-7. TRBV21-1 is given as a pseudogene. The CDR3 sequence is 11 residues long. CDR3 region: CASSKARELTF. The CDR3 nucleotides read TGTGCCAGCAGCAAAGCGCGCGAGTTGACGTTC.

The CDR3 reads CASSELGSPGDGYTF. The CDR3 DNA sequence: TGTGCCAGCAGTGAACTAGGCAGCCCCGGTGATGGCTACACCTTC. The genes are TRBV6-1 and TRBJ1-2; the D is unclear. V shed 2 bases and J shed 6 bases, with 16 bases lying between them. Germline-derived CDR1 and CDR2 are MNHNS and SASEGT. The CDR3 has 15 amino acids.

The chain carries TRBV6-1 and TRBJ1-6; D gene unclear. CDR3 length equals 17 residues. The germline V and J ends were trimmed by 1 base and 0 bases, with 10 bases remaining between them. Germline CDR1 MNHNS, CDR2 SASEGT. CDR3 nucleotide sequence: TGTGCCAGCAGTGAAGGGGTAGGAAGCTCCTATAATTCACCCCTCCACTTT. It yields the protein CASSEGVGSSYNSPLHF.

The chain combines TRBV6-1 with TRBJ2-5; D is possibly TRBD1 (6 bases). The CDR3 is 15 amino acids. Trimming removed 1 base from V and 4 bases from J, with 13 bases in between. CDR1 MNHNS and CDR2 SASEGT come from the germline V gene. This CDR3 reads CASSEGRQVLETQYF. CDR3 coding DNA: TGTGCCAGCAGTGAAGGGAGACAGGTCTTAGAGACCCAGTACTTC.

The genes are TRBV10-3 and TRBJ1-3, with 9 bases that match TRBD1. Trimming took 5 bases from V and 0 from J; bases not matched to a gene: 5. Germline lookup yields CDR1 ENHRY and CDR2 SYGVKD. The CDR3 has 16 residues. CDR3 in DNA: TGTGCCATCAGTAGGACAGGGGCAAGCTCTGGAAACACCATATATTTT. This translates into CAISRTGASSGNTIYF.

The chain carries TRBV18 and TRBJ2-1; 16 nucleotides match TRBD2. V was clipped by 3 bases and J by 5 bases; unmatched bases: 13. Looked up from germline, CDR1 is KGHSH and CDR2 is LQKENI. This CDR3 has 20 residues. DNA for the CDR3: TGTGCCAGCTCACCCTCCGGGACTAGCGGGAGGGCCTCTTTCAACAATGAGCAGTTCTTC. This gives the protein CASSPSGTSGRASFNNEQFF.

This clone was seen only once. Other DNA sequences in this sample translate to the same CDR3. The chain is built from TRBV19 and TRBJ2-1, with unresolved D. The germline V and J ends were trimmed by 4 bases and 4 bases, with 14 bases remaining between them. Germline CDR1 and CDR2: LNHDA and SQIVND (reference sequence). The CDR3 totals 15 residues. CDR3 in amino acids: CASSTPGWAYNEQFF. Written as DNA, the CDR3 is TGTGCCAGTAGTACCCCAGGATGGGCTTACAATGAGCAGTTCTTC.

The rearrangement links TRBV6-6 to TRBJ1-6, with D possibly TRBD1 on 6 matching bases. CDR1 and CDR2 from the germline V gene are MNHNY and SVGAGI (reference sequence). CDR3 length: 12 residues. V was shortened by 10 bases and J by 9 bases, with 13 bases between the two germline ends. The CDR3 nucleotides are TGTGCCACCGGGGGACAATTTTCACCCCTCCACTTT. It encodes CATGGQFSPLHF.

To note about this clone: The identical CDR3 is also encoded by other nucleotide sequences in the sample. The rearrangement joins TRBV30 to TRBJ1-1; perhaps TRBD1 as D (5 bases). The V and J ends lost 0 bases and 0 bases respectively, with 8 bases between them. The CDR3 has 14 amino acids. Germline V CDR1 and CDR2: GTSNPN, SVGIG (reference sequence). For the CDR3, the DNA is TGTGCCTGGAGTGTGGGGACGGTGAACACTGAAGCTTTCTTT. This encodes CAWSVGTVNTEAFF.

The V gene is TRBV5-4, the J gene TRBJ2-1; D may be TRBD2 (6 bases). CDR1 and CDR2 from the germline V gene are SGHNT and YYREEE (reference sequence). V lost 4 bases to trimming and J lost 9 bases, with 14 bases between them. This CDR3 is built from 13 residues. CDR3: CASSGGLSTEQFF. The CDR3 coding sequence is TGTGCCAGCAGCGGGGGGTTGAGCACTGAGCAGTTCTTC.

This chain links TRBV5-4 with TRBJ1-2, with 7 bases that match TRBD1. Germline V gene data show CDR1 as SGHNT and CDR2 as YYREEE (reference sequence). CDR3 length equals 15 residues. The trim removed 6 bases at V and 2 bases at J, leaving 10 bases unmatched. In DNA form, the CDR3 reads TGTGCCAGCACCGATAGACAGGGAAAAAACTATGGCTACACCTTC. It specifies CASTDRQGKNYGYTF.